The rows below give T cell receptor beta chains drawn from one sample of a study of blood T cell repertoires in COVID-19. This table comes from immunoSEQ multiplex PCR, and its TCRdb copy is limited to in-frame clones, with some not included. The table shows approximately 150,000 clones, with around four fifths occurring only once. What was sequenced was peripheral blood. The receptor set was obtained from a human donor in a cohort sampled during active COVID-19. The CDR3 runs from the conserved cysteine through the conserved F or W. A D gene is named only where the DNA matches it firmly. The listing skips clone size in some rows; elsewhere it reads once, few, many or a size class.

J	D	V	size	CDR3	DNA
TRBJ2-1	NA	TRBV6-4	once	CASSDSPTSGNEQFF	TGTGCCAGCAGTGACTCCCCGACTAGTGGTAATGAGCAGTTCTTC
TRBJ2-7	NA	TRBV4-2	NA	CASSQAAGQRRYEQYF	TGTGCCAGCAGCCAAGCGGCTGGGCAGAGAAGGTACGAGCAGTACTTC
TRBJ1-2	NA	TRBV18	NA	CASSPDGGYTF	TGTGCCAGCTCACCTGACGGGGGCTACACCTTC
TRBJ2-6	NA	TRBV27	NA	CASSSFSGANVLTF	TGTGCCAGCAGCTCCTTCTCTGGGGCCAACGTCCTGACTTTC
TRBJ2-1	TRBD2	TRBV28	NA	CASSSPGLTLHEQFF	TGTGCCAGCAGTTCGCCGGGACTAACTCTCCATGAGCAGTTCTTC
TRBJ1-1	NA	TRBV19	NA	CASSIEIGTLGAFF	TGTGCCAGTAGTATAGAGATAGGGACACTGGGAGCTTTCTTT
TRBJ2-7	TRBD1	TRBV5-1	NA	CASSRRGSSYEQYF	TGCGCCAGCAGCCGCAGGGGGTCCTCCTACGAGCAGTACTTC
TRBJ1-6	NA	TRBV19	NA	CASGSGDTFNSPLHF	TGTGCCAGTGGTTCGGGGGATACATTTAATTCACCCCTCCACTTT
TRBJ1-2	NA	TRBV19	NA	CASSIGAGNNYGYTF	TGTGCCAGTAGTATAGGAGCAGGGAATAACTATGGCTACACCTTC
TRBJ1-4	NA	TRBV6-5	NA	CASSSYPRAGNEKLFF	TGTGCCAGCAGTTCCTACCCCCGGGCAGGGAATGAAAAACTGTTTTTT
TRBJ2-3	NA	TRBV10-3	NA	CAISAEARTDTQYF	TGTGCCATCAGTGCGGAGGCCCGCACAGATACGCAGTATTTT
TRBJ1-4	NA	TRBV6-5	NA	CASRTDRATNEKLFF	TGTGCCAGCAGGACCGACAGAGCAACTAATGAAAAACTGTTTTTT
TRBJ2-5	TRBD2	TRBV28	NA	CASSLGGRARETQYF	TGTGCCAGCAGTTTAGGCGGGAGGGCCCGAGAGACCCAGTACTTC
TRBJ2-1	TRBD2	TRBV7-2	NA	CASSLAPTSGHNEQFF	TGTGCCAGCAGCTTAGCTCCGACTAGCGGGCACAATGAGCAGTTCTTC
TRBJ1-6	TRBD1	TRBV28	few	CASDTGVNSPLHF	TGTGCCAGTGATACAGGGGTAAATTCACCCCTCCACTTT
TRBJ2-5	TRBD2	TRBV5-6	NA	CASSSLAATQETQYF	TGTGCCAGCAGCTCCCTAGCGGCCACACAAGAGACCCAGTACTTC
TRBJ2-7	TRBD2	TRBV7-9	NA	CASSLASGSYEQYF	TGTGCCAGCAGCCTAGCTAGCGGCTCCTACGAGCAGTACTTC
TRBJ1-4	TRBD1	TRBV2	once	CASMKTGNNEKLFF	TGTGCCAGCATGAAGACAGGGAACAATGAAAAACTGTTTTTT
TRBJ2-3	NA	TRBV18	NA	CASSLIDTASTDTQYF	TGTGCCAGCTCACTGATCGACACGGCTAGCACAGATACGCAGTATTTT
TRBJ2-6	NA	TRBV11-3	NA	CASPTGGLGANVLTF	TGTGCCAGCCCCACAGGTGGGCTTGGGGCCAACGTCCTGACTTTC
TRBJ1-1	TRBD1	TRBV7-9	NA	CASRPTGVGTEAFF	TGTGCCAGCAGACCAACAGGGGTGGGCACTGAAGCTTTCTTT
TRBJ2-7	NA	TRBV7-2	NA	CASRGASSHEQYF	TGTGCCAGCAGGGGGGCGTCCTCCCACGAGCAGTACTTC
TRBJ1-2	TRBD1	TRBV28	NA	CASTTGNYGYTF	TGTGCCAGCACGACAGGGAACTATGGCTACACCTTC
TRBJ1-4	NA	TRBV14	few	CASSQERLRAEKLFF	TGTGCCAGCAGCCAAGAACGCTTGAGGGCGGAAAAACTGTTTTTT
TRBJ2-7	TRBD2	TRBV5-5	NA	CASSLAKSGSWYEQYF	TGTGCCAGCAGCTTGGCGAAGAGCGGGAGTTGGTACGAGCAGTACTTC
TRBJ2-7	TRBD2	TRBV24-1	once	CATSAHSGRFMYEQYF	TGTGCCACCAGTGCCCATAGCGGGAGGTTCATGTACGAGCAGTACTTC
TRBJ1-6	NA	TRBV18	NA	CASSGQATNSPLHF	TGTGCCAGCTCGGGACAAGCTACTAATTCACCCCTCCACTTT
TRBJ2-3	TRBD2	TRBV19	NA	CASRLPGTSPSLTTDTQYF	TGTGCCAGTAGGTTGCCCGGGACTAGCCCCTCCTTGACCACAGATACGCAGTATTTT
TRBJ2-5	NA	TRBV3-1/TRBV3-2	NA	CASSQDLRQGGQETQYF	TGTGCCAGCAGCCAAGATCTGAGGCAGGGGGGACAAGAGACCCAGTACTTC
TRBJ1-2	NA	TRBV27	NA	CASSLDRMGHGYTF	TGTGCCAGCAGTTTAGACAGGATGGGGCATGGCTACACCTTC
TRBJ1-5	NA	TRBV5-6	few	CASSLPNQPQHF	TGTGCCAGCAGCCTACCGAATCAGCCCCAGCATTTT
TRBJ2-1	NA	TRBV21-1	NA	CASSKGATSSYNEQFF	TGTGCCAGCAGCAAAGGGGCCACGAGCTCCTACAATGAGCAGTTCTTC
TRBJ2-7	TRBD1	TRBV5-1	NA	CASSLSPTGTGFYEQYF	TGCGCCAGCAGCTTGAGTCCCACCGGGACAGGGTTCTACGAGCAGTACTTC
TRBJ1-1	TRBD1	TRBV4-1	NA	CASSQDTTMTGIEVGEAFF	TGCGCCAGCAGCCAAGATACGACAATGACAGGGATAGAGGTAGGTGAAGCTTTCTTT
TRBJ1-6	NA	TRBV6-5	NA	CASRSRGGLYSPLHF	TGTGCCAGCAGATCCAGGGGTGGTTTATATTCACCCCTCCACTTT
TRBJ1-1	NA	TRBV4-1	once	CASSNREQIENTEAFF	TGCGCCAGCAGCAACCGGGAACAGATAGAGAACACTGAAGCTTTCTTT
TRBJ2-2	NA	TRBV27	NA	CASSNLGGRATGELFF	TGTGCCAGCAGTAACCTAGGTGGTCGCGCCACCGGGGAGCTGTTTTTT
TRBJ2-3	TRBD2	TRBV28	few	CASSGPAGGTQYF	TGTGCCAGCAGTGGCCCGGCGGGGGGTACGCAGTATTTT
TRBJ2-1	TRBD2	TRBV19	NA	CASSMGARGRAGNEQFF	TGTGCCAGTAGTATGGGTGCCCGCGGGAGGGCCGGGAATGAGCAGTTCTTC
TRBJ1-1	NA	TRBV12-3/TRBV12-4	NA	CASSLELPEAFF	TGTGCCAGCAGTTTAGAACTACCCGAGGCTTTCTTT
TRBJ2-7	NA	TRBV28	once	CASEITFGRGYEQYF	TGTGCCAGCGAGATCACGTTCGGCAGGGGATACGAGCAGTACTTC
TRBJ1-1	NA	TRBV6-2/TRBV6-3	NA	CASSYPGRGEAFF	TGTGCCAGCAGTTACCCTGGCCGAGGTGAAGCTTTCTTT
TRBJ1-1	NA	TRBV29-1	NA	CSVEAQVWTEAFF	TGCAGCGTTGAAGCCCAGGTCTGGACTGAAGCTTTCTTT
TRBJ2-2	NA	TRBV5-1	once	CASSPASRTGGELFF	TGCGCCAGCAGCCCTGCTAGCCGAACAGGGGGGGAGCTGTTTTTT
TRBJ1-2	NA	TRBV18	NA	CASSPSGGKYQYGYTF	TGTGCCAGCTCACCATCCGGGGGGAAGTACCAATATGGCTACACCTTC
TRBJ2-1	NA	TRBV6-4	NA	CASKPGAGAGYEQFF	TGTGCCAGCAAACCCGGGGCAGGGGCGGGTTATGAGCAGTTCTTC
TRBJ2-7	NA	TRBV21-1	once	CASSGPEGQGVSYEQYF	TGTGCCAGCTCAGGGCCCGAGGGACAGGGGGTTTCCTACGAGCAGTACTTC
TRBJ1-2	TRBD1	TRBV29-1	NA	CSVERGQGAGYTF	TGCAGCGTTGAACGGGGACAGGGGGCTGGCTACACCTTC
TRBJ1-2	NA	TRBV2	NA	CASRNDQAGYTF	TGTGCCAGCAGGAACGACCAGGCTGGCTACACCTTC
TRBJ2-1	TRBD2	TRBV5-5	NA	CASSPGLADYNEQFF	TGTGCCAGCAGCCCCGGACTAGCTGACTACAATGAGCAGTTCTTC
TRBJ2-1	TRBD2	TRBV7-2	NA	CASSSSPTNGLAGSSFF	TGTGCCAGCAGCTCATCCCCGACGAACGGACTAGCGGGTAGTTCTTTCTTC
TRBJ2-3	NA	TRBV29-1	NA	CSVEDADTQYF	TGCAGCGTTGAAGATGCGGATACGCAGTATTTT
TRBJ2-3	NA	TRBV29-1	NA	CSAVGHLSTDTQYF	TGCAGCGCCGTTGGACACCTTAGCACAGATACGCAGTATTTT
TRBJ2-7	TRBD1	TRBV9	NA	CASSVGAGGRSYEQYF	TGTGCCAGCAGCGTAGGTGCAGGGGGCCGCTCCTACGAGCAGTACTTC
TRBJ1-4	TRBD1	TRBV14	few	CASSQNRGEKLFF	TGTGCCAGCAGCCAAAACAGGGGTGAAAAACTGTTTTTT
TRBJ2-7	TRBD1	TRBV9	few	CASSVGSGQGSYEQYF	TGTGCCAGCAGCGTAGGGTCGGGACAGGGGTCCTACGAGCAGTACTTC
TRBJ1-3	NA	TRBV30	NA	CAWSPGTTGNTIYF	TGTGCCTGGAGTCCAGGAACCACTGGAAACACCATATATTTT
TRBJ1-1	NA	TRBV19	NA	CASRPTVNRRMNTEAFF	TGTGCCAGTAGACCGACAGTAAATAGAAGAATGAACACTGAAGCTTTCTTT
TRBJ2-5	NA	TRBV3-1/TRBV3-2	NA	CAILVPPETQYF	TGTGCCATCCTCGTCCCCCCAGAGACCCAGTACTTC
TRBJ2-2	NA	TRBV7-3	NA	CASSLNPLSNTGELFF	TGTGCCAGCAGCTTAAATCCACTGTCGAACACCGGGGAGCTGTTTTTT